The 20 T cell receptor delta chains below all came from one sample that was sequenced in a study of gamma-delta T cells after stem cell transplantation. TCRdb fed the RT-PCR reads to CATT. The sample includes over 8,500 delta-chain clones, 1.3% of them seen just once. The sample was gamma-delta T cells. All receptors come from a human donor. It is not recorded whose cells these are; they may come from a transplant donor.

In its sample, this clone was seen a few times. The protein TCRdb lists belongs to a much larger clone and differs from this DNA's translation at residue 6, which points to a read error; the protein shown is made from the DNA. The CDR3: CACDATRALDQYTDKLIF. The CDR3 bases are TGTGCCTGTGACGCCACTCGGGCTCTGGATCAGTACACCGATAAACTCATCTTT. The chain joins TRDV2 to TRDJ1, with D uncertain. V shed 3 bases and J shed 0 bases, with 22 bases lying between them. The CDR3 has 18 residues. Germline V gene lookup returns CDR1 GEAIGNYY and CDR2 EKD.

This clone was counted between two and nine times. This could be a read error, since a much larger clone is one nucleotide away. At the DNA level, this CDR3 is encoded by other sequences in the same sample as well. In nucleotides, the CDR3 is TGCGCCTGTGACTCCTTGCGGCCCGATGATGAACTGGGGCACACCGATAAACTCATCTTT. Amino acids: CACDSLRPDDELGHTDKLIF. The J gene is TRDJ1, the V gene TRDV2; 7 bases match TRDD3. Germline V gene sequence: CDR1 GEAIGNYY, CDR2 EKD. This CDR3 is built from 20 residues.

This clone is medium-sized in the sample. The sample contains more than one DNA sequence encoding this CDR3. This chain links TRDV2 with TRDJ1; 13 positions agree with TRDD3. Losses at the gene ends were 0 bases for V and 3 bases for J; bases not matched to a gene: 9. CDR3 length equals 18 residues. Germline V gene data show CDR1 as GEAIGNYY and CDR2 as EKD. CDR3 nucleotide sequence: TGTGCCTGTGACACCTTACTGGGGGATACGCGGAGGGCCGATAAACTCATCTTT. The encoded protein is CACDTLLGDTRRADKLIF.

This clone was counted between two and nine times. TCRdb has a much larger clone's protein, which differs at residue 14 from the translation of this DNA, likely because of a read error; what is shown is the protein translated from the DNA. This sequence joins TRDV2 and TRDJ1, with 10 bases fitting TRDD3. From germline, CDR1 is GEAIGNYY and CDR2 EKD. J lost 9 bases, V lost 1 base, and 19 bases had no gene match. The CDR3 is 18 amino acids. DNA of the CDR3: TGTGCCTGTGACACTATCCTACGAGGTCCGGGGGATACGAAAGAACTCATCTTT. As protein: CACDTILRGPGDTKELIF.

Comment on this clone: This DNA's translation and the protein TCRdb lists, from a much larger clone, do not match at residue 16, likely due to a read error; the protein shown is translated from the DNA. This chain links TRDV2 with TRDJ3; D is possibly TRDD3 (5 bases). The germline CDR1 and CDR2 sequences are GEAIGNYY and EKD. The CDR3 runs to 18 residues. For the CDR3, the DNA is TGTGCCTGTGACACCGGGGGCTATAGCTCCTGGGACACCCGACAGGTGTTTTTC. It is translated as CACDTGGYSSWDTRQVFF.

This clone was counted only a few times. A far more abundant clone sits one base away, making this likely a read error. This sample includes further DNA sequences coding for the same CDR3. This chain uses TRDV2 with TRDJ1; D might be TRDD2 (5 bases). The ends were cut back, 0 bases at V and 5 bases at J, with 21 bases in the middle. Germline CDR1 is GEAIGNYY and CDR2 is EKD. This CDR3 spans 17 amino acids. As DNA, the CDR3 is TGTGCCTGTGACACCCACTTCTTCCAGGGCGCTACTGATAAACTCATCTTT. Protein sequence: CACDTHFFQGATDKLIF.

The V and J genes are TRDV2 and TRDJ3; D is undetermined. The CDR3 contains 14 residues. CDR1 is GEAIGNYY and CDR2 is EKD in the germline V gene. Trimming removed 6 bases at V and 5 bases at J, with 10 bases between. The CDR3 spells CACHSLGDTRQMFF. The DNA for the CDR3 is TGTGCCTGTCATTCTTTGGGGGACACCCGACAGATGTTTTTC.

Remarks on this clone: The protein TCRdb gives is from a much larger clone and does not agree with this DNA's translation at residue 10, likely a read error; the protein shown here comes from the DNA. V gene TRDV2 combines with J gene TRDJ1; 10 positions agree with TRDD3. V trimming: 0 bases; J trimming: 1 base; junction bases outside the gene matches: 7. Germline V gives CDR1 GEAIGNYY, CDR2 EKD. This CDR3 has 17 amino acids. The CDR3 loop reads CACDTLGGYTTTDKLIF. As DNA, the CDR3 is TGTGCCTGTGACACCCTTGGGGGATACACAACCACCGATAAACTCATCTTT.

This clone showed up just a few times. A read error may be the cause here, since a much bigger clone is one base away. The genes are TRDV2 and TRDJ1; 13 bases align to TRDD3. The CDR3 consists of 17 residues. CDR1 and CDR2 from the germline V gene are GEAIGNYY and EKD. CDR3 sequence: CACDTVLGDTVTDKPIF. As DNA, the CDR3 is TGTGCCTGTGACACCGTACTGGGGGATACGGTCACCGATAAACCCATCTTT.

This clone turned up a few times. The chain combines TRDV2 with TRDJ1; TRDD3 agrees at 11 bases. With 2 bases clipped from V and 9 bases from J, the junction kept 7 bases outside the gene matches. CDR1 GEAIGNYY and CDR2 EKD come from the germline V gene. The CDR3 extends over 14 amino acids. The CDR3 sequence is CACDILGDRTQLIF. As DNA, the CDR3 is TGTGCCTGTGACATACTGGGGGATAGAACACAACTCATCTTT.

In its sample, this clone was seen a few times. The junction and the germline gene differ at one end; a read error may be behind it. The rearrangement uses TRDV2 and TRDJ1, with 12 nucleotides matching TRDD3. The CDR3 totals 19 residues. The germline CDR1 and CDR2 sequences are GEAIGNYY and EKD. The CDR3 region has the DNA TGTGCCTATGACGGGCTCCTACTGGGGGATACCGGGTACACCGATAAACTCATCTTT. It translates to CAYDGLLLGDTGYTDKLIF.

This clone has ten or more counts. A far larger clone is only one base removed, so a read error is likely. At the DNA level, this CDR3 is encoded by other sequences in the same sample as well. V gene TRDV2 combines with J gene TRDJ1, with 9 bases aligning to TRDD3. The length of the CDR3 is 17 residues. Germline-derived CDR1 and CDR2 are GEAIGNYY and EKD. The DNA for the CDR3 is TGTGCCTGCGACACTTTTCCAACTGGGGGACACACCGATAAACTCATCTTT. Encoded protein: CACDTFPTGGHTDKLIF.

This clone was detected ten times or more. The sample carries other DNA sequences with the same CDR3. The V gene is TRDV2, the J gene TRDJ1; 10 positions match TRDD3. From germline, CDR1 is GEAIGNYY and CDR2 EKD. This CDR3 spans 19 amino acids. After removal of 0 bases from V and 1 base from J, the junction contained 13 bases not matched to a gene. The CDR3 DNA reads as TGTGCCTGTGACACCGTGAGTGACGGGGGATACGCAGGCACCGATAAACTCATCTTT. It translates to CACDTVSDGGYAGTDKLIF.

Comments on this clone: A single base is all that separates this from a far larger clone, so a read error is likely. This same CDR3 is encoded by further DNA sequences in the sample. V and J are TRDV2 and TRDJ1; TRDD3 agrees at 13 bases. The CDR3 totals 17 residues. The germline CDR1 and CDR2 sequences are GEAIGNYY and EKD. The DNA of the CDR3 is TGTGCCTGTGACACCGTACTGGGGGATACGGTCACCGATAAACTCATCTTC. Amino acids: CACDTVLGDTVTDKLIF.

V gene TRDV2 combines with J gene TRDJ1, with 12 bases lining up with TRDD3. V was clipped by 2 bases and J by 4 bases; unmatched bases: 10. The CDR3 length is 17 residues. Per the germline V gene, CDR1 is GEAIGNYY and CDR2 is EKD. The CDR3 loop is CACDSLGDTQTNDKLIF. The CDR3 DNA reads TGTGCCTGTGACAGTCTGGGGGATACGCAAACGAACGATAAACTCATCTTT.

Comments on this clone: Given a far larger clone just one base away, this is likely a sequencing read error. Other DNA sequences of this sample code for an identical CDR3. CDR3 bases: TGTGCCTGTGACACGGCCCCGGGGCGGACCGACAAACTCATCTTT. Translated, it gives CACDTAPGRTDKLIF. The chain is built from TRDV2 and TRDJ1, with D unresolved. Germline CDR1 GEAIGNYY, CDR2 EKD. CDR3 size: 15 residues.

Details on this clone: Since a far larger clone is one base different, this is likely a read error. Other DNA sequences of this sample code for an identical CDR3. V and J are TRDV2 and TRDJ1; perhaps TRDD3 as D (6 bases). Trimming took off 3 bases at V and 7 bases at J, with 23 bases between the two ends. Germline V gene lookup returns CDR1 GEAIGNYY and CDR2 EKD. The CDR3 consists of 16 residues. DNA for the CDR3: TGTGCCTGTGACTTGTGGACCTGGGGAGCCGAGGCTAAACTCATCTTT. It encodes CACDLWTWGAEAKLIF.

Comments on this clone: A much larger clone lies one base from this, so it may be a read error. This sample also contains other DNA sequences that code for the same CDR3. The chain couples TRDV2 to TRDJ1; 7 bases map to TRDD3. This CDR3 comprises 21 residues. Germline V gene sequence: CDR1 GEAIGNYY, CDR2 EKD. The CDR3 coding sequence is TGTGCCTGTGACACCGGGGAATTACTGGGGACGACTAATTCATACACCGATAAACTCATCTTC. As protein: CACDTGELLGTTNSYTDKLIF.

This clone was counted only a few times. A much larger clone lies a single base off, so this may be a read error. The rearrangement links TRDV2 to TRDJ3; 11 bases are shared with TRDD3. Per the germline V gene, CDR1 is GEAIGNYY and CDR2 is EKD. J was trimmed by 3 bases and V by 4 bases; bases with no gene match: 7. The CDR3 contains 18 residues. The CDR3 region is CACDSVGDTLWDTRQMFF. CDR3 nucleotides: TGTGCCTGTGATTCCGTGGGGGATACGCTCTGGGACACCCGACAGATGTTTTTC.

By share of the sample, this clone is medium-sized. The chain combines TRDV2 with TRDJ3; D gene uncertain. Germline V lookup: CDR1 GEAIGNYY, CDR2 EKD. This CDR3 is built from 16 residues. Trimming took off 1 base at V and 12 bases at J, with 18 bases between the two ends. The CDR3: CACDTIRPTEDRQMFF. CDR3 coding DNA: TGTGCCTGTGACACGATTCGCCCGACTGAAGACCGACAGATGTTTTTC.